The 7 T cell receptor beta chains below were found in one sample sequenced in a study of cytomegalovirus exposure and HLA in healthy donors. Vbeta (60) and Jbeta (13) primers were used in the PCR. Data came from immunoSEQ multiplex PCR; TCRdb stores just in-frame clones and leaves some out. The data show more than 95,000 clones, around 72% seen once. The specimen was PBMCs. Receptors originate from a woman in her forties or fifties in good health and CMV-seropositive.

This sequence joins TRBV9 and TRBJ2-6, with D tentatively TRBD1 (6 bases). The ends were cut back, 1 base at V and 2 bases at J, with 16 bases in the middle. The CDR3 totals 18 residues. CDR1 is SGDLS and CDR2 is YYNGEE in the germline V gene. CDR3 sequence reads: CASSVNLRDRPGANVLTF. CDR3 in DNA: TGTGCCAGCAGCGTAAACTTACGTGACAGGCCTGGGGCCAACGTCCTGACTTTC.

This chain connects TRBV5-4 to TRBJ1-1, with D perhaps TRBD1 (5 bases). The germline gives CDR1 SGHNT, CDR2 YYREEE (reference sequence). The V and J ends lost 4 bases and 0 bases respectively, with 13 bases between them. The CDR3 runs 15 residues. The CDR3 nucleotides are TGTGCCAGCAGCCGGAGAGGAGGGGTGAACACTGAAGCTTTCTTT. It is translated as CASSRRGGVNTEAFF.

DNA for the CDR3: TGTGCCAGCAGCTTAGTTACAGGGATCAACTATGGCTACACCTTC. This gives the protein CASSLVTGINYGYTF. V and J are TRBV7-9 and TRBJ1-2, with D perhaps TRBD1 (6 bases). CDR1 is SEHNR and CDR2 is FQNEAQ in the germline V gene (reference sequence). Trimming removed 1 base from V and 2 bases from J, with 11 bases in between. The CDR3 has 15 amino acids.

The chain combines TRBV5-1 with TRBJ2-5; 7 bases map to TRBD1. The V gene's germline CDR1 is SGHRS and CDR2 YFSETQ. Trimming took 7 bases from V and 4 from J; bases not matched to a gene: 13. The CDR3 covers 15 residues. The CDR3 nucleotides are TGCGCCAGCGCATTACAGGGGAATTTTAGAGAGACCCAGTACTTC. Translating it yields CASALQGNFRETQYF.

The DNA of the CDR3 is TGTGCCAGCAGCGGAGACACAGATACGCAGTATTTT. Translating gives CASSGDTDTQYF. V usage is TRBV5-4 and J usage is TRBJ2-3, with D hard to call. Germline V gene lookup returns CDR1 SGHNT and CDR2 YYREEE (reference sequence). Deletions cut 4 bases from V and 2 bases from J, with 5 bases between. This CDR3 region has 12 residues. Variable domain in full (rest from reference TRBV5-4 and TRBJ2-3): ETGVTQSPTHLIKTRGQQVTLRCSSQSGHNTVSWYQQALGQGPQFIFQYYREEENGRGNFPPRFSGLQFPNYSSELNVNALELDDSALYLCASSGDTDTQYFGPGTRLTVL.

Only one count was recorded for this clone. CDR3 nucleotides: TGTGCCAGCAGTTCGACCGGGACAGGGTATGGCTACACCTTC. Translated, it gives CASSSTGTGYGYTF. This rearrangement joins TRBV27 to TRBJ1-2; 9 bases fit TRBD1. The CDR3 is made up of 14 amino acids. Germline values: CDR1 MNHEY, CDR2 SMNVEV (reference sequence). The V and J ends lost 4 bases and 5 bases, in that order; junction bases with no gene match: 5.

The J gene is TRBJ2-5, the V gene TRBV11-3, with D hard to call. Trimming stripped 8 bases from V and 3 bases from J, with 13 bases between. Germline V gene data show CDR1 as SGHNT and CDR2 as YENEEA. The CDR3 runs 13 residues. The CDR3 DNA sequence: TGTGCCAGCGGCGTCCCGGCGGAAGAGACCCAGTACTTC. Protein product: CASGVPAEETQYF.